Shown below are 22 T cell receptor beta chains from a single sample sequenced in a study of blood T cells in healthy people across ages. For the second PCR, which ran for roughly 6 to 11 cycles, a sample-barcoded 5' primer and a J-beta primer mix were used. Via MiXCR, TCRdb re-called the 5' RACE reads, giving one row per CDR3 protein. Of hundreds of thousands of distinct CDR3 sequences listed, about 43% were seen once; the top ten hold 30%. Source material: blood. Source of these receptors: a man older than 75 in good health.

The rearrangement links TRBV7-9 to TRBJ1-2; no clear D gene. The CDR3 extends over 14 amino acids. Germline V CDR1 and CDR2: SEHNR, FQNEAQ (reference sequence). The germline V and J ends were trimmed by 5 bases and 4 bases, with 14 bases remaining between them. Written as DNA, the CDR3 is TGTGCCAGCAGCGTCGCTGTCAGAAGCTATGGCTACACCTTC. It is translated as CASSVAVRSYGYTF.

The rearrangement links TRBV7-2 to TRBJ2-3, with D unresolved. Germline V gives CDR1 SGHTA, CDR2 FQGNSA. V lost 0 bases, J lost 0 bases, and 10 bases lay in between. This CDR3 has 16 amino acids. The CDR3 reads CASSLAPGYSTDTQYF. The CDR3 DNA reads TGTGCCAGCAGCTTAGCCCCAGGTTATAGCACAGATACGCAGTATTTT.

V and J are TRBV7-2 and TRBJ2-5; no definite D call. The V gene's germline CDR1 is SGHTA and CDR2 FQGNSA. Deletions cut 7 bases from V and 5 bases from J, with 11 bases between. The CDR3 runs 12 residues. The CDR3, as DNA: TGTGCCAGCACCTGGTCGTTGGAGACCCAGTACTTC. Translation: CASTWSLETQYF.

The chain employs TRBV4-3 and TRBJ2-1; TRBD2 matches at 12 bases. V was pared by 3 bases and J by 13 bases, with 16 bases of the junction left unmatched. Germline V gene lookup returns CDR1 LGHNA and CDR2 YSLEER. This CDR3 is 17 amino acids long. CDR3 nucleotide sequence: TGCGCCAGCAGCCATACGATGACTAGCGGGAGAGGGGAGACCCAGTTCTTC. Protein: CASSHTMTSGRGETQFF.

This clonotype has more than one count but fewer than ten. V is TRBV4-2 and J is TRBJ2-2; D may be TRBD1 (6 bases). There are 15 residues in the CDR3. The germline V gene encodes CDR1 LGHNA and CDR2 YNFKEQ. The ends were cut back, 0 bases at V and 6 bases at J, with 11 bases in the middle. The CDR3 reads CASSQDGGWAGELFF. The DNA of the CDR3 is TGTGCCAGCAGCCAAGATGGGGGCTGGGCCGGGGAGCTGTTTTTT.

The chain has TRBV7-9 and TRBJ1-5; the D gene is possibly TRBD1 (5 bases). Germline V gene data show CDR1 as SEHNR and CDR2 as FQNEAQ (reference sequence). V lost 3 bases, J lost 9 bases, and 12 bases lay in between. The CDR3 is made up of 13 amino acids. The CDR3 region is CASSLRTQGPQHF. DNA of the CDR3: TGTGCCAGCAGCTTGCGGACACAAGGGCCCCAGCATTTT.

This clonotype was found many times. V is TRBV7-2 and J is TRBJ2-3; a possible D gene is TRBD1 (6 bases). CDR1 SGHTA and CDR2 FQGNSA come from the germline V gene. The CDR3 contains 13 residues. The V and J ends lost 3 bases and 6 bases respectively, with 10 bases between them. The CDR3 DNA follows: TGTGCCAGCAGCTTGACCCAGGGGGATACGCAGTATTTT. The encoded protein is CASSLTQGDTQYF.

This clonotype has ten or more counts. A read error may explain this, as a much larger clone is one base away. The chain couples TRBV27 to TRBJ1-2; maybe TRBD1 (6 bases). The germline V gene has CDR1 MNHEY and CDR2 SMNVEV (reference sequence). The length of the CDR3 is 16 residues. Trimming cost V 0 bases and J 3 bases, with 14 bases left between them. The CDR3 sequence: CASSLSGGSNYYGYTF. DNA of the CDR3: TGTGCCAGCAGTTTATCCGGGGGCAGCAACTACTATGGCTACACCTTC.

This chain links TRBV7-9 with TRBJ2-3; 10 nucleotides align to TRBD1. The germline CDR1 and CDR2 sequences are SEHNR and FQNEAQ (reference sequence). J was trimmed by 1 base and V by 5 bases; bases with no gene match: 6. The CDR3 is 16 residues long. CDR3 region: CASSLQTGGGTDTQYF. The CDR3 bases are TGTGCCAGCAGCCTCCAGACAGGGGGCGGCACAGATACGCAGTATTTT.

On this clonotype: One junction end disagrees with the germline gene, perhaps due to a read error. The chain's CDR3 is CASSPPGAGGLGDMQYF. CDR3 nucleotide sequence: TGTGCCAGCAGCCCCCCTGGGGCGGGGGGGCTGGGAGATATGCAGTATTTT. The chain is built from TRBV3-1 and TRBJ2-3; 9 nucleotides line up with TRBD2. Germline-derived CDR1 and CDR2 are LGHDT and YNNKEL (reference sequence). The CDR3 loop spans 17 amino acids.

In this sample, this clonotype turned up a few times. The CDR3 region has the DNA TGTGCCACCAAACAGTATACCAGCAATGAGCAGTTCTTC. Protein: CATKQYTSNEQFF. The chain has TRBV15 and TRBJ2-1; D remains ambiguous. This CDR3 spans 13 amino acids. Germline lookup yields CDR1 LNHNV and CDR2 YYDKDF (reference sequence). Trimming took 7 bases from V and 6 from J, leaving 13 bases between them.

The genes are TRBV5-1 and TRBJ2-3, with TRBD2 matching 11 bases. The length of the CDR3 is 14 residues. Germline V gives CDR1 SGHRS, CDR2 YFSETQ. After removal of 5 bases from V and 14 bases from J, the junction contained 13 bases not matched to a gene. The CDR3 nucleotides read TGCGCCAGCAGACCAACTAGCGGGAGCAGATACGCGTATTTT. It specifies CASRPTSGSRYAYF.

The chain combines TRBV7-9 with TRBJ2-1, with a weak D call TRBD2 (7 bases). There are 14 residues in the CDR3. Trimming cost V 7 bases and J 5 bases, with 15 bases left between them. From germline, CDR1 is SEHNR and CDR2 FQNEAQ (reference sequence). CDR3 protein: CASTLRGGNNEQFF. DNA of the CDR3: TGTGCCAGCACCTTGAGGGGGGGAAACAATGAGCAGTTCTTC.

In this sample, this clonotype turned up a few times. The chain uses TRBV14 and TRBJ2-7, with a possible D match to TRBD2 (6 bases). This CDR3 spans 15 amino acids. Trimming took off 3 bases at V and 1 base at J, with 13 bases between the two ends. The germline V gene encodes CDR1 SGHDN and CDR2 FVKESK. The CDR3 DNA reads as TGTGCCAGCAGCCATCTCCCGGGGGTTTCCTACGAGCAGTACTTC. Protein sequence: CASSHLPGVSYEQYF.

V and J are TRBV12-3 or TRBV12-4 and TRBJ1-6, with a tentative D call TRBD1 (6 bases). The CDR3 consists of 15 residues. Between the trimmed V and J ends, which lost 6 bases and 2 bases, there was a span of 11 bases. The CDR3 here is CASRRDTTYNSPLHF. CDR3 DNA sequence: TGTGCCAGCAGACGGGACACTACCTATAATTCACCCCTCCACTTT.

This sequence joins TRBV7-2 and TRBJ1-2, with a tentative D call TRBD1 (5 bases). There are 17 residues in the CDR3. V lost 1 base and J lost 0, with 15 bases in between. Germline CDR1 and CDR2: SGHTA and FQGNSA. The CDR3: CASSLVSGEVANYGYTF. The CDR3 DNA sequence: TGTGCCAGCAGCTTAGTTTCGGGGGAGGTAGCTAACTATGGCTACACCTTC. The full variable domain, with the rest looked up from reference TRBV7-2 and TRBJ1-2, is GAGVSQSPSNKVTEKGKDVELRCDPISGHTALYWYRQSLGQGLEFLIYFQGNSAPDKSGLPSDRFSAERTGGSVSTLTIQRTQQEDSAVYLCASSLVSGEVANYGYTFGSGTRLTVV.

Only a few counts were recorded for this clonotype. The chain has TRBV10-3 and TRBJ2-1; D is ambiguous. The CDR3 has 11 residues. Deletions cut 0 bases from V and 9 bases from J, with 3 bases between. Germline CDR1 ENHRY, CDR2 SYGVKD. The DNA for the CDR3 is TGTGCCATCAGTGAGTCAGCTGAGCAGTTCTTC. It yields the protein CAISESAEQFF.

This clonotype was found a few times. This rearrangement joins TRBV28 to TRBJ2-5; 7 bases line up with TRBD2. The CDR3 is 16 amino acids. V shed 5 bases and J 2 bases; nucleotides not matched to a gene: 11. The V gene's germline CDR1 is MDHEN and CDR2 SYDVKM. DNA of the CDR3: TGTGCCAGCAGTCCTACAATGGGGGGGGGACAAGAGACCCAGTACTTC. This codes for CASSPTMGGGQETQYF.

This clonotype was recorded at least ten times. The chain combines TRBV6-2 or TRBV6-3 with TRBJ2-7; no clear D gene. From germline, CDR1 is MNHEY and CDR2 SVGEGT. The V end lost 2 bases, the J end lost 2 bases, and 10 bases lay between the germline ends. The CDR3 totals 14 residues. The CDR3 DNA reads as TGTGCCAGCAGTTACGTCGTAAGCGCCTACGAGCAGTACTTC. This translates into CASSYVVSAYEQYF.

The V call is TRBV2, the J call TRBJ1-5; TRBD1 agrees at 7 bases. This CDR3 spans 14 amino acids. V dropped 0 bases and J dropped 5; count of bases not matched to a gene: 1. CDR1 is SNHLY, CDR2 FYNNEI, per germline. The CDR3 nucleotides are TGTGCCAGCAGTGAAGCAGGGGGCGATCAGCCCCAGCATTTT. This codes for CASSEAGGDQPQHF.

The V gene is TRBV7-2, the J gene TRBJ1-5; D uncertain. Germline V CDR1 and CDR2: SGHTA, FQGNSA. Trimming took off 1 base at V and 7 bases at J, with 14 bases between the two ends. The CDR3 has 15 amino acids. The chain's CDR3 is CASSLGQTLVQPQHF. The CDR3 DNA sequence: TGTGCCAGCAGCTTAGGGCAGACGCTCGTCCAGCCCCAGCATTTT.

In this sample, this clonotype turned up a few times. V usage is TRBV7-9 and J usage is TRBJ2-1; D is perhaps TRBD1 or TRBD2 (5 bases each). The CDR3 loop spans 14 amino acids. Trimming pared 6 bases from V and 1 base from J, leaving 10 bases between. CDR1 is SEHNR, CDR2 FQNEAQ, per germline (reference sequence). Here the CDR3 reads CASRGPGSYNEQFF. CDR3 bases: TGTGCCAGCAGGGGGCCGGGATCCTACAATGAGCAGTTCTTC.